The 4 T cell receptor beta chains below come from one sample, sequenced in a study of T cell repertoires in cytomegalovirus infection. These receptors have no identified antigens. TCRdb ran MiXCR on the reads and lists one entry per CDR3 protein. Found here are fewer than 1,000,000 distinct CDR3 sequences, around 30% of them singletons; the top ten hold more than 12%. Material: cultured CD8+ T cells from PBMCs, obtained from culture after CMV antigen stimulation. Receptors were obtained from a human donor in good health (CMV status not recorded). Some clones in this sample may be carry-over from other donors' samples.

This clonotype turned up a few times. CDR3 amino acids: CASSPPERGSTDTQYF. The CDR3 DNA reads TGCGCCAGCAGCCCTCCTGAGCGGGGGTCCACAGATACGCAGTATTTT. The gene calls are TRBV5-1 and TRBJ2-3; 8 bases agree with TRBD2. The CDR3 runs 16 residues. In germline, CDR1 is SGHRS, CDR2 YFSETQ. With 4 bases clipped from V and 2 bases from J, the junction kept 9 bases outside the gene matches.

The chain couples TRBV3-1 to TRBJ2-3, with 8 positions matching TRBD2. Germline V gene data show CDR1 as LGHDT and CDR2 as YNNKEL (reference sequence). Losses at the gene ends were 1 base for V and 2 bases for J; bases not matched to a gene: 11. The CDR3 sequence is 18 residues long. CDR3 bases: TGTGCCAGCAGCCAAGCAGTTGTCGAGCGGGGGAACACAGATACGCAGTATTTT. Translation gives CASSQAVVERGNTDTQYF.

This clonotype occurred once. The V call is TRBV27, the J call TRBJ2-1, with 8 bases matching TRBD1. The CDR3 extends over 13 amino acids. With 4 bases clipped from V and 8 bases from J, the junction kept 4 bases outside the gene matches. The germline V gene encodes CDR1 MNHEY and CDR2 SMNVEV (reference sequence). The DNA for the CDR3 is TGTGCCAGCAGTTCTCCGACAGGGGATGAGCAGTTCTTC. Translation gives CASSSPTGDEQFF.

Remarks on this clonotype: At one boundary the junction diverges from the germline segment, which might be a read error. The J gene is TRBJ1-1, the V gene TRBV7-6; no clear D gene. CDR3 length equals 18 residues. The germline V gene has CDR1 SGHVS and CDR2 FNYEAQ. CDR3 DNA: TGTACCAGCAGCTTAGAGGCGGTGGGCAGGTCTATGAACACTGAAGCTTTCTTT. As protein: CTSSLEAVGRSMNTEAFF. Full variable domain (remainder filled in from reference TRBV7-6 and TRBJ1-1): GAGVSQSPRYKVTKRGQDVALRCDPISGHVSLYWYRQALGQGPEFLTYFNYEAQQDKSGLPNDRFSAERPEGSISTLTIQRTEQRDSAMYRCTSSLEAVGRSMNTEAFFGQGTRLTVV.